The rows below give T cell receptor beta chains drawn from one sample of a study of beta chain features in type 1 diabetes. The method was immunoSEQ multiplex PCR; TCRdb's version includes in-frame clones alone and lacks a portion of them. The table includes over 200,000 clones, approximately 10% detected once. Sequencing was carried out using naive CD4+ T cells from blood. These receptors all stem from a man aged 30 to 45 with type 1 diabetes. The CDR3 runs from the conserved cysteine through the conserved F or W. D genes are given only for firm matches. A clone size is listed for some rows: how often the clone was seen (once, few, many), or a class if it is expanded.

clone size,D gene,J gene,V gene,CDR3 DNA,CDR3 protein
-,TRBD2,TRBJ2-5,TRBV7-3,TGTGCCAGCAGCCGGACTAGCGGGGGGACGGAGACCCAGTACTTC,CASSRTSGGTETQYF
few,-,TRBJ2-1,TRBV29-1,TGCAGCGTTCGGCGAGGGTACAATGAGCAGTTCTTC,CSVRRGYNEQFF
few,TRBD1,TRBJ2-1,TRBV7-9,TGTGCCAGCAGTTCGGACAGGGGCAACTACAATGAGCAGTTCTTC,CASSSDRGNYNEQFF
few,-,TRBJ2-7,TRBV5-1,TGCGCCAGCAGCCTCGACAGCCACGAGCAGTACTTC,CASSLDSHEQYF
-,-,TRBJ1-2,TRBV5-4,TGTGCCAGCAGCTTGGTTGGGGGCGTCCCCTCCCATGCCTTC,CASSLVGGVPSHAF
-,TRBD1,TRBJ1-1,TRBV15,TGTGCCACCAGCCCCAGGAGGGGGCGGGCGGTGAACACTGAAGCTTTCTTT,CATSPRRGRAVNTEAFF
few,-,TRBJ1-2,TRBV20-1,TGCAGTGCCCCGGCGGGGGATGGCTACACCTTC,CSAPAGDGYTF
-,TRBD1,TRBJ1-2,TRBV9,TGTGCCAGCAGCGTAGTCGGGAACAGGGGGTATGGCTACACCTTC,CASSVVGNRGYGYTF
-,TRBD1,TRBJ1-6,TRBV9,TGTGCCAGCAGCGTAGGACAGGGGAATTCACCCCTCCACTTT,CASSVGQGNSPLHF
-,-,TRBJ2-7,TRBV5-5,TGTGCCAGCAGCTTGGCAGGGGTCTACGAGCAGTACTTC,CASSLAGVYEQYF
few,TRBD2,TRBJ2-7,TRBV6-5,TGTGCCAGCAGTTACGGTCGGGGGGTCACCTACGAGCAGTACTTC,CASSYGRGVTYEQYF
-,-,TRBJ2-6,TRBV6-1,TGTGCCAGCAGTGAACTTGCGGGTGGGGCCAACGTCCTGACTTTC,CASSELAGGANVLTF
-,TRBD1,TRBJ1-5,TRBV18,TGTGCCAGCTCACCGGGACAGAATAATCAGCCCCAGCATTTT,CASSPGQNNQPQHF
-,TRBD2,TRBJ2-6,TRBV25-1,TGTGCCAGCAGTGCTGGGGGGGCTGGGGCCAACGTCCTGACTTTC,CASSAGGAGANVLTF
few,TRBD1,TRBJ2-7,TRBV5-6,TGTGCCAGCAGCTACTGGACAGGGATCGGGTACGAGCAGTACTTC,CASSYWTGIGYEQYF
-,-,TRBJ1-1,TRBV18,TGTGCCAGCTCACCATCGGGAGACACTGAAGCTTTCTTT,CASSPSGDTEAFF
-,TRBD1,TRBJ2-1,TRBV29-1,TGCAGCGTTAATCAGGGGGCAGGTGGGAATGAGCAGTTCTTC,CSVNQGAGGNEQFF
few,TRBD2,TRBJ2-7,TRBV5-4,TGTGCCAGCAGCGACACTAGCGGGGGGGAACTATACGAGCAGTACTTC,CASSDTSGGELYEQYF
-,-,TRBJ1-4,TRBV9,TGTGCCAGCAGCCCTCACCCTGGGGGCGATAATGAAAAACTGTTTTTT,CASSPHPGGDNEKLFF
-,TRBD1,TRBJ2-1,TRBV5-1,TGCGCCAGCAGCCCCCCGGGACAGGGGCCCCGTGAGCAGTTCTTC,CASSPPGQGPREQFF
few,-,TRBJ2-5,TRBV28,TGTGCCAGCAGGCCTGACTGGGCCAGCGGAACCCAGTACTTC,CASRPDWASGTQYF
-,-,TRBJ1-6,TRBV28,TGTGCCAGCAGCCTTAACAGGGTGAATTCACCCCTCCACTTT,CASSLNRVNSPLHF
few,TRBD2,TRBJ2-2,TRBV7-2,TGTGCCAGCAGCCACCATAGCGGGGGGGCCCGTGGGGAGCTGTTTTTT,CASSHHSGGARGELFF
few,-,TRBJ2-2,TRBV29-1,TGCAGCGTTGAAGGGGGCGGCGGGGAGCTGTTTTTT,CSVEGGGGELFF
-,TRBD1,TRBJ1-1,TRBV29-1,TGCAGCGTACGACAGGGGGAAGCTTTCTTT,CSVRQGEAFF
-,-,TRBJ2-5,TRBV9,TGTGCCAGCAGCGTAGGCGGCGGGACCCAGTACTTC,CASSVGGGTQYF
-,-,TRBJ1-1,TRBV7-3,TGTGCCAGCAGCTTGCAGGGAATGAACACTGAAGCTTTCTTT,CASSLQGMNTEAFF
-,-,TRBJ2-2,TRBV6-5,TGTGCCAGCAGTGGGGCCAAGGGGTACACCGGGGAGCTGTTTTTT,CASSGAKGYTGELFF
few,TRBD1,TRBJ2-1,TRBV7-9,TGTGCCAGCAGCGTCGGGACAGGGAAGGATGAGCAGTTCTTC,CASSVGTGKDEQFF
-,TRBD1,TRBJ2-6,TRBV2,TGTGCCAGCAGTGCCAACAGGGGGAGTGACTCTGGGGCCAACGTCCTGACTTTC,CASSANRGSDSGANVLTF
-,TRBD1,TRBJ2-1,TRBV13,TGTGCCAGCAGCCGCACAGGGGGCAAGCAGTTCTTC,CASSRTGGKQFF
-,TRBD1,TRBJ2-7,TRBV19,TGTGCCAGTACGAGACAGGGGGCGGCCTACGAGCAGTACTTC,CASTRQGAAYEQYF
few,-,TRBJ2-5,TRBV6-6,TGTGCCAGCACCAACAGGAAGCCTAGTGACCTTTCCCAGTACTTC,CASTNRKPSDLSQYF
-,-,TRBJ2-3,TRBV5-7,TGTGCCAGCAGCTTGGAGGGGCCATACACAGATACGCAGTATTTT,CASSLEGPYTDTQYF
-,-,TRBJ2-2,TRBV9,TGTGCCAGCAGCGTCGAGACCCTGGAGGGCACCGGGGAGCTGTTTTTT,CASSVETLEGTGELFF
few,TRBD1,TRBJ2-7,TRBV2,TGTGCCAGCAGTCGGGACAGGGCGTTTTCCTACGAGCAGTACTTC,CASSRDRAFSYEQYF
-,-,TRBJ1-4,TRBV5-6,TGTGCCAGCAGCCCAGGGCAATCTGAAAAACTGTTTTTT,CASSPGQSEKLFF
few,TRBD1,TRBJ2-5,TRBV29-1,TGCAGCGTTGAGGTGACAGGGACACAAGAGACCCAGTACTTC,CSVEVTGTQETQYF
-,-,TRBJ1-1,TRBV4-1,TGCGCCAGCAGAGAGGGGGTCATGAACACTGAAGCTTTCTTT,CASREGVMNTEAFF
few,TRBD1,TRBJ1-5,TRBV19,TGTGCCAGTAGTGCCCGACAGGGACAGCCCCAGCATTTT,CASSARQGQPQHF
few,-,TRBJ2-3,TRBV27,TGTGCCAGCAGTCCCTGGGCTTCGAGGGGGAACACAGATACGCAGTATTTT,CASSPWASRGNTDTQYF
-,TRBD2,TRBJ2-3,TRBV30,TGTGCCTGGAAGGCGGGGGGAGATACGCAGTATTTT,CAWKAGGDTQYF
few,-,TRBJ1-2,TRBV5-4,TGTGCCGGCGTAGAGACAGGAAAATATGGCTACACCTTC,CAGVETGKYGYTF
few,TRBD2,TRBJ2-3,TRBV9,TGTGCCAGCAGCCTGGGACTAGCGGCCACAGATACGCAGTATTTT,CASSLGLAATDTQYF
few,TRBD1,TRBJ2-5,TRBV27,TGTGCCAGCAGTTCGGGACAGGTCCCCGGGACCCAGTACTTC,CASSSGQVPGTQYF
few,TRBD1,TRBJ1-5,TRBV12-5,TGTGCTAGTGGGTTGATATTGGGACAGCGGATGGATCAGCCCCAGCATTTT,CASGLILGQRMDQPQHF
few,-,TRBJ2-1,TRBV7-3,TGTGCCAGCAGCTCGATGGGACTCCGTAATGAGCAGTTCTTC,CASSSMGLRNEQFF
few,-,TRBJ1-1,TRBV7-2,TGTGCCAGCAGCTTAACGGGGGGCACTGAAGCTTTCTTT,CASSLTGGTEAFF
-,-,TRBJ2-7,TRBV7-2,TGTGCCAGCAGCTTCAGGGGTGAAGAGCAGTACTTC,CASSFRGEEQYF
-,-,TRBJ1-2,TRBV7-2,TGTGCCAGCAGCGAGGGGACATATGGCTACACCTTC,CASSEGTYGYTF
-,TRBD1,TRBJ1-1,TRBV7-9,TGTGCCAGCAACAGGGGAATGAACACTGAAGCTTTCTTT,CASNRGMNTEAFF
-,TRBD1,TRBJ1-5,TRBV5-1,TGCGCCAGCAGCTTACAGGGGCCATATAGCAATCAGCCCCAGCATTTT,CASSLQGPYSNQPQHF
-,-,TRBJ2-1,TRBV18,TGTGCCAGCTCATCCCCAATAGATGAGCAGTTCTTC,CASSSPIDEQFF
few,-,TRBJ1-1,TRBV21-1,TGTGCCAGCAGCGATAACTGGACAGGGGAAGGGGTTGTAGAAGCTTTCTTT,CASSDNWTGEGVVEAFF
-,-,TRBJ1-5,TRBV5-6,TGTGCCAGCAGCCCGAGGGCAGCTAGCAATCAGCCCCAGCATTTT,CASSPRAASNQPQHF